This T cell receptor beta chain was recovered during a study of cytomegalovirus exposure and HLA in healthy donors. Study-level results: For TCR beta chains, V- and J-gene trimming was later linked to a missense DCLRE1C variant.

The V gene's germline CDR1 is SNHLY and CDR2 FYNNEI. Trimming removed 7 bases at V and 0 bases at J, with 7 bases between. The CDR3 contains 13 residues. Primers for the PCR totalled 60 Vbeta and 13 Jbeta. Clones were sequenced by immunoSEQ multiplex PCR, and TCRdb holds only the in-frame ones, with some missing. The sample lists 140,000 or so clones; over 75% were seen once. As concerns this clone: The antigen remains unidentified.

This chain uses TRBV2 with TRBJ1-3; D gene ambiguous. The sample comprised PBMCs. This TCR derives from a woman between 25 and 40 years old in good health and CMV-seronegative. CDR3 sequence reads: CASTLYSGNTIYF. In nucleotides, the CDR3 is TGTGCCAGCACACTTTACTCTGGAAACACCATATATTTT.